The source of this TCR beta chain is a study of blood T cell repertoires in COVID-19. V shed 3 bases and J 5 bases; nucleotides not matched to a gene: 4. The germline gives CDR1 SGHAT, CDR2 FQNNGV. The length of the CDR3 is 15 residues. Assay: immunoSEQ multiplex PCR; the TCRdb copy retains only in-frame clones and omits some. The table lists roughly 250,000 clones, approximately 85% of them singletons. Sequencing was performed on PBMCs or T cells enriched from blood (not recorded which). The sequence came from a woman aged 45-65 years who had recovered from COVID-19. The gene calls are TRBV11-2 and TRBJ2-2; 9 nucleotides align to TRBD1. The CDR3 DNA follows: TGTGCCAGCAGCTTGACCGGGACAGGGACCGGGGAGCTGTTTTTT. This sequence encodes CASSLTGTGTGELFF.